This T cell receptor beta chain emerged from a study of tumor-infiltrating lymphocytes in primary liver carcinoma. About the research overall: Participating patients were men and women between 30 and 69 years old. T1-T3 N0M0 was the stage of the tumors, which were 4.2 to 10 cm across.

In the case of this clonotype: Its target is unknown. The junction departs from the called germline gene at one end, perhaps through a read error.

Notes on the study in general: Found in all five tumor regions were only about 8-25% of top clones.

The CDR3 length is 19 residues. In germline, CDR1 is MNHEY, CDR2 SVGAGI. TCR beta cDNA was made from 450 to 600 ng total RNA with a constant-region primer. Each TCR beta library was derived from three nested multiplex PCR rounds that employed slightly modified ARM-PCR. It was with TRBV1-TRBV30 forward primers and a C-beta reverse primer that the first two PCR rounds were run, at roughly 10 cycles each. Using its own MiXCR run on the multiplex PCR reads, TCRdb lists one record per CDR3 protein. Among almost 55,000 distinct CDR3 sequences listed, about 70% were seen once. Co-extracting RNA and DNA was done with roughly 17-31 mg of unsorted bulk tissue as input. Five discrete regions of every tumor underwent sampling.

The sequence came from a man aged 40-49 years with primary liver carcinoma and hepatitis B virus infection. The material sequenced was liver tumor tissue from sampling region 2. Described subset: tumor region T2, inferior pole. This rearrangement joins TRBV6-5 to TRBJ2-1; 14 bases are shared with TRBD2. The CDR3 sequence is CASSHGETSGRASYNEQFF. CDR3 nucleotides: TGTGCTAGCAGCCATGGGGAGACTAGCGGGAGGGCCTCCTACAATGAGCAGTTCTTC.